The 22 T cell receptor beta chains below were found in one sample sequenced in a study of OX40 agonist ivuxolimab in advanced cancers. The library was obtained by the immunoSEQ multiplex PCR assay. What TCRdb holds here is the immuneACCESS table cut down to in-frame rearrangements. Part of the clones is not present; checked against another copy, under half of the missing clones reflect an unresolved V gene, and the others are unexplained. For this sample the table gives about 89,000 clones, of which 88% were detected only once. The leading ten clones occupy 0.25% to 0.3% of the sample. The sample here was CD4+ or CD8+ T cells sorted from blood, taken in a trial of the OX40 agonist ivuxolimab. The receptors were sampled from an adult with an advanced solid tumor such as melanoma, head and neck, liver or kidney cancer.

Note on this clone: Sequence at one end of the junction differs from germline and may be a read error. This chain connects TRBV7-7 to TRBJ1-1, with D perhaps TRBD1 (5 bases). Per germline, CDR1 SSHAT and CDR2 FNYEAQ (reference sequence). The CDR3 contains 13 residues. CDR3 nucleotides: TGTGCTAGCAGCATAGGGGTGAACACTGAAGCTTTCTTT. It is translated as CASSIGVNTEAFF. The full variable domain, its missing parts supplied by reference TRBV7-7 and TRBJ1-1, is GAGVSQSPRYKVTKRGQDVTLRCDPISSHATLYWYQQALGQGPEFLTYFNYEAQPDKSGLPSDRFSAERPEGSISTLTIQRTEQRDSAMYRCASSIGVNTEAFFGQGTRLTVV.

The CDR3 is CASSLDGLSSAFF. CDR3 nucleotides: TGTGCCAGCAGCTTAGACGGACTGTCCTCCGCTTTCTTT. The chain employs TRBV7-3 and TRBJ1-1; unclear D gene. This CDR3 has 13 amino acids. Germline assignment: CDR1 SGHTA and CDR2 FQGTGA. Trimming removed 2 bases from V and 11 bases from J, with 15 bases in between.

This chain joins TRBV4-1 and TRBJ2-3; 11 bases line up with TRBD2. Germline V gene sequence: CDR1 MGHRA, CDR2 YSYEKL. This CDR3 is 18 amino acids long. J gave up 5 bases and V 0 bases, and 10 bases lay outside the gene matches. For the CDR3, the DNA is TGCGCCAGCAGCCAAGATAGGGCACTAGCGGGGGACTTAGATACGCAGTATTTT. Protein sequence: CASSQDRALAGDLDTQYF.

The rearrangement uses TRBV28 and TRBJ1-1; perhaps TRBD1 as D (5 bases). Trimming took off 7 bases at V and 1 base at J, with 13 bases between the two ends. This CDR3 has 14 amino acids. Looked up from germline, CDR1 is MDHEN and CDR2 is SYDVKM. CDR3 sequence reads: CASTLTEKNTEAFF. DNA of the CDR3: TGTGCCAGCACCCTGACAGAAAAGAACACTGAAGCTTTCTTT.

The CDR3: CASSSAGAADTQYF. CDR3 nucleotide sequence: TGCGCCAGCAGCTCCGCAGGGGCTGCAGATACGCAGTATTTT. The rearrangement links TRBV5-1 to TRBJ2-3; D is possibly TRBD1 (6 bases). V lost 3 bases, J lost 4 bases, and 12 bases lay in between. Germline V gives CDR1 SGHRS, CDR2 YFSETQ. The CDR3 runs to 14 residues.

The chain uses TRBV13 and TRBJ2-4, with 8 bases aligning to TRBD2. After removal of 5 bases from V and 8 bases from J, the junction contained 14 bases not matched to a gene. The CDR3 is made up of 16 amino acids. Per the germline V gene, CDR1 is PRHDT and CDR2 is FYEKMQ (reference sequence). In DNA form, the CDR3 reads TGTGCCAGCAGCCCCGGGGGGGGGCGGTTGGAAGACATTCAGTACTTC. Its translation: CASSPGGGRLEDIQYF.

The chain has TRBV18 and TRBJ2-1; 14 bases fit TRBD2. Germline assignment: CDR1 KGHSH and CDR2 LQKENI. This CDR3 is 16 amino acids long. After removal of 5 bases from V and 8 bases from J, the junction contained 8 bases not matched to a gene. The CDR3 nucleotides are TGTGCCAGCTCATCGACGACTAGCGGGGGGGCACATGAGCAGTTCTTC. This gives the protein CASSSTTSGGAHEQFF.

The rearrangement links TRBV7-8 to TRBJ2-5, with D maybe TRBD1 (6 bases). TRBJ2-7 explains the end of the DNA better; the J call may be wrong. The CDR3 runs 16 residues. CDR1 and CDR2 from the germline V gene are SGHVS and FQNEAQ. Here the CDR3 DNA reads TGTGCCAGCAGCTTAGCCCGCCGCAGGGGCCTCTACGAGCAGTACTTC. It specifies CASSLARRRGLYEQYF.

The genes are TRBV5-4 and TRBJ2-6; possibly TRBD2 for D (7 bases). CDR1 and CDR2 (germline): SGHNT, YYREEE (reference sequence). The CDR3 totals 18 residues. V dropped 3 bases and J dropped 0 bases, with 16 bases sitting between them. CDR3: CASSSRGASYSGANVLTF. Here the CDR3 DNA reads TGTGCCAGCAGCTCTCGGGGGGCCTCCTACTCTGGGGCCAACGTCCTGACTTTC.

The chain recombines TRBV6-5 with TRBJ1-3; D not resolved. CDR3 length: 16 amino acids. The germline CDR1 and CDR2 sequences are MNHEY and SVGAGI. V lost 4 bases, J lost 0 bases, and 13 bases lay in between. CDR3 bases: TGTGCCAGCAGTTTCGGCAGACTTAGCTCTGGAAACACCATATATTTT. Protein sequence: CASSFGRLSSGNTIYF.

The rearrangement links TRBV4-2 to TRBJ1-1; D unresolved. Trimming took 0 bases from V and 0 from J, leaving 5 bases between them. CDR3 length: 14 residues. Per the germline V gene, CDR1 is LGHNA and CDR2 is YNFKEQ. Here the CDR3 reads CASSQDRLNTEAFF. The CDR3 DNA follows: TGTGCCAGCAGCCAAGACAGATTGAACACTGAAGCTTTCTTT.

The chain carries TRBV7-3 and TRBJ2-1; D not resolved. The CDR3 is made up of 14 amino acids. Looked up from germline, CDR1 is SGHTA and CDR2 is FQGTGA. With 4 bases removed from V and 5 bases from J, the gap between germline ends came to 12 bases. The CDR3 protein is CASSSSSGNNEQFF. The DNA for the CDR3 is TGTGCCAGCAGCTCCTCGTCCGGTAACAATGAGCAGTTCTTC.

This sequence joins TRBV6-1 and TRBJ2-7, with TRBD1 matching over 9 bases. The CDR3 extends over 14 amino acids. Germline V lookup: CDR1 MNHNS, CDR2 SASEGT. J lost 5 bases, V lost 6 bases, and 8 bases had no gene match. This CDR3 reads CASRLTGQGNEQYF. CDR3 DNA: TGTGCCAGCAGGTTGACCGGACAGGGGAACGAGCAGTACTTC.

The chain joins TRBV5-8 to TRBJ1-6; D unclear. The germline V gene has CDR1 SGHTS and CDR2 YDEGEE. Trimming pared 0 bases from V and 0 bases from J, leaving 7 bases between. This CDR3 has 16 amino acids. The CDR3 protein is CASSLGERSYNSPLHF. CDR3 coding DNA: TGTGCCAGCAGCTTGGGGGAACGCTCCTATAATTCACCCCTCCACTTT.

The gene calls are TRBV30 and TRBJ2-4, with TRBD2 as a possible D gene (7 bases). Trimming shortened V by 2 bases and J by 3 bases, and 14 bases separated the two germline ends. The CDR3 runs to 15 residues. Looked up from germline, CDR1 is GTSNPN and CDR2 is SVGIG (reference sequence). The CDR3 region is CAWSPRGLGKNIQYF. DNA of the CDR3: TGTGCCTGGAGTCCGCGGGGGCTAGGCAAAAACATTCAGTACTTC.

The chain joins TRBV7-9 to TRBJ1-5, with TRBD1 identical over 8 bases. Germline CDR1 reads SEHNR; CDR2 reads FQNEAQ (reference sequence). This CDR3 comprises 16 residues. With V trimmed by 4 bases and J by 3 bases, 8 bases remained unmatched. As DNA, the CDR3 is TGTGCCAGCAGCTCGTTCCGGGACAGGATCAATCAGCCCCAGCATTTT. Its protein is CASSSFRDRINQPQHF.

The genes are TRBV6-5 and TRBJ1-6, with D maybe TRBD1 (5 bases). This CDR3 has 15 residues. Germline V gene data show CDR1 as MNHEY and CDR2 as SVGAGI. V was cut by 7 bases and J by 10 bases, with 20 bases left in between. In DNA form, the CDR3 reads TGTGCCAGCACCCCCATGGGGGTATCGGAGTCACCCCTCCACTTT. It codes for CASTPMGVSESPLHF.

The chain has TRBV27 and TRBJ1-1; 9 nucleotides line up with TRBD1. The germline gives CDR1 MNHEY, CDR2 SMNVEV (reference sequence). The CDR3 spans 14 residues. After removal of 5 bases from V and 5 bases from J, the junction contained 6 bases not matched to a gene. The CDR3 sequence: CASSPRQGGTEAFF. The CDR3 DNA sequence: TGTGCCAGCAGTCCCCGACAGGGGGGAACTGAAGCTTTCTTT.

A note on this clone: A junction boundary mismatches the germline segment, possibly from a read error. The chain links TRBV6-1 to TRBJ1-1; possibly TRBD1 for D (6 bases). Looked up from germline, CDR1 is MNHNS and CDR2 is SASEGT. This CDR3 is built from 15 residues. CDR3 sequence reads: CANSRRGAMNTEAFF. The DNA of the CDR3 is TGTGCCAACAGTCGGAGGGGGGCGATGAACACTGAAGCTTTCTTT.

The DNA of the CDR3 is TGTGCCAGCAGCCGTATGGGGTGGGGGGCAGATGAAAAACTGTTTTTT. This encodes CASSRMGWGADEKLFF. The rearrangement links TRBV11-2 to TRBJ1-4; tentatively, D is TRBD1 (6 bases). With 5 bases removed from V and 6 bases from J, the gap between germline ends came to 19 bases. This CDR3 comprises 16 residues. Germline V gene lookup returns CDR1 SGHAT and CDR2 FQNNGV.

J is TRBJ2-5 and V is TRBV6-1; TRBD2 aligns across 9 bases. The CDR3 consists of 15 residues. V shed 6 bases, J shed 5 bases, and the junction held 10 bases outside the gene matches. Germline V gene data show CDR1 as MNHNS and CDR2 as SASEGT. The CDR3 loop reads CASSPLAGAGETQYF. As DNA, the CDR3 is TGTGCCAGCAGCCCCTTAGCGGGGGCGGGGGAGACCCAGTACTTC.

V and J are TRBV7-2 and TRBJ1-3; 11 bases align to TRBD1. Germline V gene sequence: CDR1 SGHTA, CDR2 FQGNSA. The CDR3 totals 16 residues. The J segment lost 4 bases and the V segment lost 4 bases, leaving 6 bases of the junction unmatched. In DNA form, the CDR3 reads TGTGCCAGCAGCTCCTCGGACAGGGGGCGAGGAAACACCATATATTTT. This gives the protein CASSSSDRGRGNTIYF.